What follows are 32 T cell receptor beta chains derived from one specimen sequenced in a study of blood T cell repertoires in COVID-19. Clones were sequenced by immunoSEQ multiplex PCR, and TCRdb holds only the in-frame ones, with some missing. Among 180,000 or so clones listed, 81% were seen once. Input material: peripheral blood. The receptor set was obtained from a woman aged 40 to 50 with COVID-19, enrolled during active disease.

This rearrangement joins TRBV11-2 to TRBJ1-1; 7 nucleotides agree with TRBD1. Germline V gene data show CDR1 as SGHAT and CDR2 as FQNNGV. CDR3 length equals 17 residues. J lost 3 bases, V lost 6 bases, and 16 bases had no gene match. The CDR3 loop reads CASRGDRVRIRDTEAFF. The CDR3 DNA reads as TGTGCCAGCAGGGGAGACAGGGTAAGGATTCGGGACACTGAAGCTTTCTTT.

This chain uses TRBV12-3 or TRBV12-4 with TRBJ1-5; TRBD1 is a possible D gene (6 bases). The length of the CDR3 is 12 residues. V was cut by 7 bases and J by 4 bases, with 8 bases left in between. The CDR3 sequence: CASTQGNQPQHF. For the CDR3, the DNA is TGTGCCAGCACCCAGGGGAATCAGCCCCAGCATTTT.

The chain couples TRBV5-1 to TRBJ2-3, with 7 bases lining up with TRBD1. J was trimmed by 0 bases and V by 2 bases; bases with no gene match: 6. CDR1 is SGHRS and CDR2 is YFSETQ in the germline V gene. CDR3 length equals 16 residues. CDR3 sequence: CASSLRGQVSTDTQYF. In DNA, the CDR3 is TGCGCCAGCAGCTTACGAGGACAGGTTAGCACAGATACGCAGTATTTT.

This clone was recorded only once. This rearrangement joins TRBV5-1 to TRBJ1-3, with D uncertain. There are 13 residues in the CDR3. V was trimmed by 5 bases and J by 0 bases, leaving 6 bases between them. CDR1 is SGHRS and CDR2 is YFSETQ in the germline V gene. CDR3 nucleotides: TGCGCCAGCAGTTCATTCTCTGGAAACACCATATATTTT. Translating gives CASSSFSGNTIYF. The full variable domain, in which reference TRBV5-1 and TRBJ1-3 provide the parts outside the CDR3, is KAGVTQTPRYLIKTRGQQVTLSCSPISGHRSVSWYQQTPGQGLQFLFEYFSETQRNKGNFPGRFSGRQFSNSRSEMNVSTLELGDSALYLCASSSFSGNTIYFGEGSWLTVV.

The rearrangement uses TRBV11-2 and TRBJ2-1, with 13 bases identical to TRBD2. In germline, CDR1 is SGHAT, CDR2 FQNNGV. Trimming at V came to 1 base and at J to 8 bases, leaving 5 bases not matched to a gene. The CDR3 has 16 residues. This chain's CDR3 is CASSLATSGGFDEQFF. The CDR3 DNA follows: TGTGCCAGCAGCTTAGCGACTAGCGGGGGGTTCGATGAGCAGTTCTTC. Together with reference TRBV11-2 and TRBJ2-1, the CDR3 gives the full variable domain: EAGVAQSPRYKIIEKRQSVAFWCNPISGHATLYWYQQILGQGPKLLIQFQNNGVVDDSQLPKDRFSAERLKGVDSTLKIQPAKLEDSAVYLCASSLATSGGFDEQFFGPGTRLTVL.

The chain uses TRBV5-4 and TRBJ2-7; 9 bases fit TRBD2. CDR3 length: 14 amino acids. Germline V CDR1 and CDR2: SGHNT, YYREEE (reference sequence). Trimming removed 3 bases from V and 5 bases from J; junction bases left unmatched: 6. The CDR3 DNA follows: TGTGCCAGCAGCTCAGGGACTAGCTTCGACGAGCAGTACTTC. The encoded protein is CASSSGTSFDEQYF.

The gene calls are TRBV7-8 and TRBJ2-7; D possibly corresponds to TRBD1 (5 bases). V was pared by 7 bases and J by 5 bases, with 12 bases between. The CDR3 length is 12 residues. The germline gives CDR1 SGHVS, CDR2 FQNEAQ. The CDR3 here is CASTLTGDEQYF. For the CDR3, the DNA is TGTGCCAGCACTTTAACAGGCGACGAGCAGTACTTC.

This clone came up a few times. The chain carries TRBV10-1 and TRBJ2-1; TRBD2 agrees at 10 bases. The CDR3 spans 16 residues. Germline CDR1 reads WNHNN; CDR2 reads SYGVQD (reference sequence). V shed 1 base, J shed 5 bases, and the junction held 5 bases outside the gene matches. In DNA form, the CDR3 reads TGCGCCAGCAGTGAGTGGGGACTAGCGAAAAACAATGAGCAGTTCTTC. Residues: CASSEWGLAKNNEQFF.

This clone turned up a few times. The rearrangement links TRBV28 to TRBJ1-5, with unresolved D. Per the germline V gene, CDR1 is MDHEN and CDR2 is SYDVKM. The CDR3 sequence is 13 residues long. V was shortened by 6 bases and J by 6 bases, with 12 bases between the two germline ends. The CDR3 sequence is CASRPPVSQPQHF. CDR3 coding DNA: TGTGCCAGCAGGCCGCCAGTGTCTCAGCCCCAGCATTTT.

This clone showed up just once. The J gene is TRBJ1-4, the V gene TRBV7-6, with D unresolved. The ends were cut back, 4 bases at V and 3 bases at J, with 12 bases in the middle. The CDR3 contains 15 residues. The germline CDR1 and CDR2 sequences are SGHVS and FNYEAQ. In DNA form, the CDR3 reads TGTGCCAGCAGCTCCCGGTGGGGAGCTAATGAAAAACTGTTTTTT. This sequence encodes CASSSRWGANEKLFF.

The chain combines TRBV15 with TRBJ2-1; D may be TRBD1 (6 bases). Trimming stripped 2 bases from V and 7 bases from J, with 12 bases between. Germline lookup yields CDR1 LNHNV and CDR2 YYDKDF (reference sequence). The CDR3 loop spans 14 amino acids. CDR3 DNA: TGTGCCACCAGCAGATCCCAGGGGATTAATGAGCAGTTCTTC. Translated: CATSRSQGINEQFF.

The chain has TRBV6-2 or TRBV6-3 and TRBJ1-1, with D unresolved. V lost 3 bases and J lost 4, with 12 bases in between. This CDR3 is 14 amino acids long. The germline gives CDR1 MNHEY, CDR2 SVGEGT. The CDR3 DNA reads as TGTGCCAGCAGTTATTGGAGACCGAGCACTGAAGCTTTCTTT. This codes for CASSYWRPSTEAFF.

V is TRBV10-1 and J is TRBJ2-3, with D possibly being TRBD2 (5 bases). The V and J ends lost 0 bases and 3 bases respectively, with 13 bases between them. The CDR3 contains 16 residues. Looked up from germline, CDR1 is WNHNN and CDR2 is SYGVQD (reference sequence). CDR3 amino acids: CASSESEQTGTDTQYF. In DNA form, the CDR3 reads TGCGCCAGCAGTGAGTCTGAGCAGACGGGGACAGATACGCAGTATTTT.

This clone has a count of ten or more. The chain carries TRBV7-2 and TRBJ1-1; unclear D gene. Germline V CDR1 and CDR2: SGHTA, FQGNSA. This CDR3 is built from 15 residues. Trimming left V 6 bases short and J 1 base short, with 15 bases between. CDR3 nucleotide sequence: TGTGCCAGCAGGATCGATCCCCTACCGAACACTGAAGCTTTCTTT. Protein: CASRIDPLPNTEAFF. The full variable domain, its missing parts supplied by reference TRBV7-2 and TRBJ1-1, is GAGVSQSPSNKVTEKGKDVELRCDPISGHTALYWYRQSLGQGLEFLIYFQGNSAPDKSGLPSDRFSAERTGGSVSTLTIQRTQQEDSAVYLCASRIDPLPNTEAFFGQGTRLTVV.

This clone is a singleton in its sample. V is TRBV18 and J is TRBJ1-1; D unclear. This CDR3 has 16 amino acids. V lost 3 bases, J lost 0 bases, and 14 bases lay in between. Looked up from germline, CDR1 is KGHSH and CDR2 is LQKENI. This CDR3 is CASSPSQVELNTEAFF. Here the CDR3 DNA reads TGTGCCAGCTCACCTTCTCAGGTAGAGTTGAACACTGAAGCTTTCTTT.

V is TRBV19 and J is TRBJ1-5; TRBD1 agrees at 8 bases. CDR3 length: 15 amino acids. J was trimmed by 7 bases and V by 6 bases; bases with no gene match: 11. CDR1 is LNHDA, CDR2 SQIVND, per germline (reference sequence). CDR3 sequence reads: CASSPPGQGAQPQHF. The CDR3, as DNA: TGTGCCAGTAGCCCTCCCGGGCAGGGGGCGCAGCCCCAGCATTTT.

The chain couples TRBV28 to TRBJ2-7; D may be TRBD2 (5 bases). This CDR3 has 13 residues. Germline assignment: CDR1 MDHEN and CDR2 SYDVKM. Trimming cost V 8 bases and J 5 bases, with 16 bases left between them. The CDR3 DNA reads TGTGCCAGCGGACTCGTTGGGCTCGACGAGCAGTACTTC. It specifies CASGLVGLDEQYF.

This clone occurred a few times. The J gene is TRBJ1-1, the V gene TRBV6-5, with a weak D call TRBD1 (6 bases). The V and J ends lost 6 bases and 0 bases respectively, with 11 bases between them. Germline V gene data show CDR1 as MNHEY and CDR2 as SVGAGI. The CDR3 spans 14 residues. CDR3 sequence: CASRRDTLNTEAFF. The CDR3 DNA follows: TGTGCCAGCAGACGGGACACCTTGAACACTGAAGCTTTCTTT.

V is TRBV11-2 and J is TRBJ2-7, with 11 bases fitting TRBD1. Germline V CDR1 and CDR2: SGHAT, FQNNGV. Unmatched junction bases numbered 6, after V lost 9 bases and J lost 2 bases. This CDR3 has 14 amino acids. DNA of the CDR3: TGTGCCAGGAGCCCGGGACAGGGGGCCTACGAGCAGTACTTC. This translates into CARSPGQGAYEQYF.

The chain uses TRBV29-1 and TRBJ2-3; D is ambiguous. There are 11 residues in the CDR3. Germline CDR1 and CDR2: SQVTM and ANQGSEA. V was pared by 5 bases and J by 5 bases, with 8 bases between. In DNA, the CDR3 is TGCAGCGTTTCACTAAGAGATACGCAGTATTTT. Protein product: CSVSLRDTQYF.

The chain combines TRBV29-1 with TRBJ2-1, with D maybe TRBD1 (6 bases). The CDR3 is 13 amino acids. Trimming took 8 bases from V and 4 from J, leaving 15 bases between them. The germline gives CDR1 SQVTM, CDR2 ANQGSEA. The CDR3 loop reads CSFPGERYNEQFF. The DNA of the CDR3 is TGCAGCTTCCCAGGGGAGAGGTACAATGAGCAGTTCTTC.

The chain couples TRBV6-1 to TRBJ1-6; 8 bases agree with TRBD1. Trimming at V came to 5 bases and at J to 10 bases, leaving 10 bases not matched to a gene. CDR1 and CDR2 (germline): MNHNS, SASEGT. This CDR3 spans 15 amino acids. The CDR3 region has the DNA TGTGCCAGCAGTCCCCCGACAGGGGTCAAATCACCCCTCCACTTT. Translation: CASSPPTGVKSPLHF.

V usage is TRBV4-2 and J usage is TRBJ2-3, with 7 bases lining up with TRBD2. Per germline, CDR1 LGHNA and CDR2 YNFKEQ. The CDR3 extends over 17 amino acids. J gave up 3 bases and V 0 bases, and 9 bases lay outside the gene matches. In DNA form, the CDR3 reads TGTGCCAGCAGCCAAGATCGGCAGCGGGGATTGACAGATACGCAGTATTTT. Its protein product is CASSQDRQRGLTDTQYF.

This clone was counted a few times. V and J are TRBV11-2 and TRBJ2-5; 10 bases are a match to TRBD1. The CDR3 contains 16 residues. J gave up 5 bases and V 4 bases, and 10 bases lay outside the gene matches. Germline-derived CDR1 and CDR2 are SGHAT and FQNNGV. In DNA, the CDR3 is TGTGCCAGCAGCTACCTCACTCCGGGACAGGGGGAGACCCAGTACTTC. Residues: CASSYLTPGQGETQYF.

V and J are TRBV18 and TRBJ1-2; TRBD1 agrees at 7 bases. This CDR3 contains 15 residues. The germline gives CDR1 KGHSH, CDR2 LQKENI. Germline trimming cut 4 bases from V and 7 bases from J; bases unmatched to any gene: 12. For the CDR3, the DNA is TGTGCCAGCTCACGTTCCCCAACAGGGGATATTGGCTACACCTTC. Residues: CASSRSPTGDIGYTF.

V usage is TRBV14 and J usage is TRBJ2-7; D not resolved. From germline, CDR1 is SGHDN and CDR2 FVKESK. V dropped 3 bases and J dropped 0 bases, with 9 bases sitting between them. This CDR3 region has 14 residues. CDR3 DNA sequence: TGTGCCAGCAGCCACCCGCCCAGCTCCTACGAGCAGTACTTC. Translation: CASSHPPSSYEQYF.

The chain recombines TRBV4-1 with TRBJ2-7, with 12 nucleotides matching TRBD2. Germline V lookup: CDR1 MGHRA, CDR2 YSYEKL. The length of the CDR3 is 17 residues. The ends lost 2 bases at V and 2 bases at J; junction bases unmatched: 7. In DNA form, the CDR3 reads TGCGCCAGCAGCCAAAGCCCGACTAGCGGGAGTACCTACGAGCAGTACGTC. It is translated as CASSQSPTSGSTYEQYV.

This chain joins TRBV28 and TRBJ2-1, with 12 bases fitting TRBD2. V was clipped by 3 bases and J by 0 bases; unmatched bases: 6. The CDR3 loop spans 18 amino acids. Germline CDR1 MDHEN, CDR2 SYDVKM. CDR3 in amino acids: CASSFRTSGRPSYNEQFF. CDR3 nucleotide sequence: TGTGCCAGCAGTTTTAGAACTAGCGGGAGGCCCTCCTACAATGAGCAGTTCTTC.

The chain combines TRBV29-1 with TRBJ2-2, with 7 positions matching TRBD1. CDR1 and CDR2 (germline): SQVTM, ANQGSEA. V dropped 7 bases and J dropped 2; count of bases not matched to a gene: 4. The CDR3 extends over 13 amino acids. The CDR3 sequence: CSDRDRNTGELFF. The CDR3, as DNA: TGCAGCGACCGGGACAGAAACACCGGGGAGCTGTTTTTT.

The V gene is TRBV27, the J gene TRBJ2-2; D uncertain. The CDR3 totals 12 residues. The germline V gene has CDR1 MNHEY and CDR2 SMNVEV (reference sequence). V was shortened by 3 bases and J by 6 bases, with 5 bases between the two germline ends. DNA of the CDR3: TGTGCCAGCAGTTTTGGCCCCGGGGAGCTGTTTTTT. It translates to CASSFGPGELFF.

The chain has TRBV24-1 and TRBJ1-1, with 9 positions matching TRBD1. V trimming: 5 bases; J trimming: 1 base; junction bases outside the gene matches: 1. CDR1 KGHDR and CDR2 SFDVKD come from the germline V gene. The CDR3 loop spans 14 amino acids. CDR3 DNA: TGTGCCACCAGTGCGGGACAGGGGAACACTGAAGCTTTCTTT. This translates into CATSAGQGNTEAFF.

The chain links TRBV7-9 to TRBJ2-2, with D possibly TRBD1 on 6 matching bases. Germline lookup yields CDR1 SEHNR and CDR2 FQNEAQ (reference sequence). V was clipped by 5 bases and J by 3 bases, with 13 bases between them. The CDR3 runs to 15 residues. This CDR3 is CASSTRQEYTGELFF. CDR3 nucleotide sequence: TGTGCCAGCAGCACTAGACAGGAGTACACCGGGGAGCTGTTTTTT.